These T cell receptor beta chains were read from a single sample in a study of blood T cell repertoires in COVID-19. Repertoires were generated with immunoSEQ multiplex PCR, while TCRdb's copy carries only in-frame clones and drops some. The sample has some 150,000 clones, about 90% seen once. The sequencing input was peripheral blood. The receptor set was obtained from a woman aged 55-75 years with COVID-19, enrolled during active disease. Both conserved end residues are part of each CDR3. A D gene is named only where the DNA matches it firmly. For some rows the clone size is stated as once, few or many, or as a class when expanded; others skip it.

CDR3	DNA	V	J	D	size
CASSATQVYF	TGTGCCAGCAGTGCCACACAAGTATATTTT	TRBV25-1	TRBJ1-3	NA	NA
CASSQLSRDRASPLHF	TGCGCCAGCAGCCAACTTTCCCGGGACAGGGCTTCACCCCTCCACTTT	TRBV4-1	TRBJ1-6	TRBD1	NA
CASSSRVSTDTQYF	TGTGCCAGCAGTTCCAGGGTTAGCACAGATACGCAGTATTTT	TRBV27	TRBJ2-3	NA	NA
CASRGLLYF	TGTGCCAGTAGGGGCCTCTTATATTTT	TRBV19	TRBJ2-3	NA	NA
CSVGTDLNTEAFF	TGCAGCGTTGGGACAGACCTGAACACTGAAGCTTTCTTT	TRBV29-1	TRBJ1-1	NA	few
CASSRGQINTGELFF	TGTGCCAGCAGCCGAGGACAGATAAACACCGGGGAGCTGTTTTTT	TRBV5-4	TRBJ2-2	NA	NA
CASSPGQGGVSYEQYF	TGTGCCAGCAGTCCCGGACAGGGGGGGGTGTCCTACGAGCAGTACTTC	TRBV11-2	TRBJ2-7	TRBD1	NA
CASRTGSEAFF	TGTGCCAGCAGAACAGGGTCTGAAGCTTTCTTT	TRBV3-1/TRBV3-2	TRBJ1-1	NA	NA
CASSVRQTETQYF	TGCGCCAGCAGCGTCAGACAAACCGAGACCCAGTACTTC	TRBV10-1	TRBJ2-5	NA	once
CASSIRQNTGELFF	TGTGCCAGTAGTATAAGACAGAACACCGGGGAGCTGTTTTTT	TRBV19	TRBJ2-2	NA	NA
CAISESRGVDQPQHF	TGTGCCATCAGTGAGTCCCGGGGGGTAGATCAGCCCCAGCATTTT	TRBV10-3	TRBJ1-5	NA	few
CASSFGTSGSSDTDTQYF	TGTGCCAGCAGCTTCGGGACTAGCGGGAGCTCTGACACAGATACGCAGTATTTT	TRBV11-3	TRBJ2-3	TRBD2	few
CASRPRGQWTEAFF	TGTGCCAGCAGACCCAGGGGGCAATGGACTGAAGCTTTCTTT	TRBV6-5	TRBJ1-1	TRBD1	NA
CASSLTGKQPQHF	TGTGCCAGCAGTTTAACAGGAAAGCAGCCCCAGCATTTT	TRBV12-3/TRBV12-4	TRBJ1-5	NA	NA
CASSVGTGGVGYTF	TGTGCCAGCAGCGTCGGGACAGGGGGGGTTGGCTACACCTTC	TRBV5-4	TRBJ1-2	TRBD1	NA
CSAGLVREQYF	TGCAGCGCCGGACTAGTGAGGGAGCAGTACTTC	TRBV29-1	TRBJ2-7	TRBD2	once
CASSSASGTETQYF	TGTGCCAGCAGTTCCGCTAGCGGCACGGAGACCCAGTACTTC	TRBV28	TRBJ2-5	TRBD2	NA
CASRRGGSEQYF	TGTGCCAGCAGGAGGGGGGGATCCGAGCAGTACTTC	TRBV2	TRBJ2-7	NA	NA
CATSVGTSLSEQFF	TGTGCCACCAGCGTGGGGACTAGCCTCAGCGAGCAGTTCTTC	TRBV15	TRBJ2-1	TRBD2	NA
CASSRGNNEKLFF	TGTGCCAGCAGTCGGGGTAACAATGAAAAACTGTTTTTT	TRBV6-5	TRBJ1-4	NA	NA
CASSVSSGDTDTQYF	TGTGCCAGCAGTGTATCCAGCGGGGACACAGATACGCAGTATTTT	TRBV2	TRBJ2-3	TRBD2	NA
CASSRGQYSNQPQHF	TGTGCCAGCAGCCGGGGACAGTATAGCAATCAGCCCCAGCATTTT	TRBV7-2	TRBJ1-5	TRBD1	NA
CASSASLAGVMYEQYF	TGTGCCAGCAGTGCATCGTTAGCGGGAGTGATGTACGAGCAGTACTTC	TRBV27	TRBJ2-7	TRBD2	NA
CASSPPPGQGEDTGELFF	TGTGCCAGCAGCCCCCCCCCTGGACAGGGGGAGGACACCGGGGAGCTGTTTTTT	TRBV3-1/TRBV3-2	TRBJ2-2	TRBD1	NA
CAIQRLSGNTIYF	TGTGCCATCCAAAGACTCTCTGGAAACACCATATATTTT	TRBV6-5	TRBJ1-3	NA	NA
CSVGLMRQGSSEKLFF	TGCAGCGTCGGGCTCATGCGACAGGGTTCGAGTGAAAAACTGTTTTTT	TRBV29-1	TRBJ1-4	TRBD1	NA
CASSLVAGRATEAFF	TGTGCCAGCAGCTTAGTGGCGGGAAGGGCCACTGAAGCTTTCTTT	TRBV7-9	TRBJ1-1	NA	few
CASSIEGEGPQHF	TGTGCCAGTAGTATAGAGGGAGAAGGGCCCCAGCATTTT	TRBV19	TRBJ1-5	NA	NA
CASSLAGLAGYYNEQFF	TGTGCCAGCAGCTTAGCCGGACTAGCAGGTTACTACAATGAGCAGTTCTTC	TRBV11-2	TRBJ2-1	TRBD2	NA
CASSPGLAGQSGTDTQYF	TGTGCCAGCTCACCCGGCCTAGCGGGACAAAGTGGCACAGATACGCAGTATTTT	TRBV18	TRBJ2-3	TRBD2	NA
CASSLDRRDTQYF	TGTGCCAGCAGCCTGGACAGGAGAGATACGCAGTATTTT	TRBV7-2	TRBJ2-3	TRBD1	NA
CASSQGRGSRGYTF	TGTGCCAGCAGCCAAGGGCGGGGAAGTAGAGGCTACACCTTC	TRBV3-1/TRBV3-2	TRBJ1-2	NA	NA